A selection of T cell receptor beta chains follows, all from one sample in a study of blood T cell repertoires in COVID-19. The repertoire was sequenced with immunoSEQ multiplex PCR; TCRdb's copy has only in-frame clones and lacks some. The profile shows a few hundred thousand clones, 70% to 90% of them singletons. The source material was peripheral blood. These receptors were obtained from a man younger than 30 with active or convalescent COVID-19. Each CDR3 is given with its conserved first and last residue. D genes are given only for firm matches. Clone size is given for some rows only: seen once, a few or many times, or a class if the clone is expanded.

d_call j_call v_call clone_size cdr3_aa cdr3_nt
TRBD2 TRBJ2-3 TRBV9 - CASSTTRTSGGAFADTQYF TGTGCCAGCAGTACGACCAGGACTAGCGGGGGGGCATTCGCAGATACGCAGTATTTT
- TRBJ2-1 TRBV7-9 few CASSRGYNEQFF TGTGCCAGCAGCCGGGGGTACAATGAGCAGTTCTTC
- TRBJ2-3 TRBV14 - CASSHLQGPDTQYF TGTGCCAGCAGCCACCTACAGGGCCCAGATACGCAGTATTTT
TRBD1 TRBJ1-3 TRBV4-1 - CASSPAGQVDFGNTIYF TGCGCCAGCAGCCCGGCAGGACAGGTGGACTTCGGAAACACCATATATTTT
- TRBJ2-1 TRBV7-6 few CASSQQEGSYNEQFF TGTGCCAGCAGTCAACAGGAGGGCTCCTACAATGAGCAGTTCTTC
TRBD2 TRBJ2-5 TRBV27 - CASSSLKAGGPETQYF TGTGCCAGCAGTTCCCTTAAAGCGGGGGGGCCGGAGACCCAGTACTTC
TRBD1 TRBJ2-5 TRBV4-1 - CASSHGPRGLWETQYF TGCGCCAGCAGCCACGGCCCCAGGGGGCTCTGGGAGACCCAGTACTTC
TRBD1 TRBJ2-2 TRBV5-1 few CASSLRDRDTGELFF TGCGCCAGCAGCTTACGGGACAGAGACACCGGGGAGCTGTTTTTT
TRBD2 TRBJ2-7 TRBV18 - CASSQKIYGGFYEQYF TGTGCCAGCTCACAAAAAATCTACGGGGGGTTCTACGAGCAGTACTTC
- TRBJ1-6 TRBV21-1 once CASPGQGNNSPLHF TGTGCCAGTCCGGGACAGGGAAATAATTCACCCCTCCACTTT
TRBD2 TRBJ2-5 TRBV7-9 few CASSGRGLEETQYF TGTGCCAGCAGCGGACGCGGACTAGAAGAGACCCAGTACTTC
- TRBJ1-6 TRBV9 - CASSVTGNDSPLHF TGTGCCAGCAGCGTCACAGGGAACGATTCACCCCTCCACTTT
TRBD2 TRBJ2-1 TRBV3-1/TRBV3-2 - CASSSRGGVYNEQFF TGTGCCAGCAGCTCCCGGGGGGGCGTTTACAATGAGCAGTTCTTC
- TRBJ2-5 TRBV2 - CASSKETRETQYF TGTGCCAGCAGTAAGGAGACTAGGGAGACCCAGTACTTC
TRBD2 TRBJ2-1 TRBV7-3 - CASSRTSGGNEQFF TGTGCCAGCAGCCGTACTAGCGGGGGAAATGAGCAGTTCTTC
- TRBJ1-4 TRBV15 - CATSLGSGEKLFF TGTGCCACCAGCCTAGGGAGCGGAGAAAAACTGTTTTTT
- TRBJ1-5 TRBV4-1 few CASSQDLENQPQHF TGCGCCAGCAGCCAAGATCTTGAGAATCAGCCCCAGCATTTT
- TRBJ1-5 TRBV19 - CASRPGHLSNQPQHF TGTGCCAGTAGGCCGGGACACCTTAGCAATCAGCCCCAGCATTTT
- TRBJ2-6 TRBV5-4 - CASSLGQGLAGANVLTF TGTGCCAGCAGCTTGGGTCAGGGACTGGCTGGGGCCAACGTCCTGACTTTC
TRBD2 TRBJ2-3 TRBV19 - CATTDPLLAGVKQYF TGTGCCACTACCGACCCTTTACTAGCGGGGGTAAAGCAGTATTTT
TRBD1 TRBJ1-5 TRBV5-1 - CASSLGPTGAYSNQPQHF TGCGCCAGCAGCTTGGGGCCGACAGGGGCTTATAGCAATCAGCCCCAGCATTTT
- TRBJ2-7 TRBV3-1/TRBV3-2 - CASSQQGTNYEQYF TGTGCCAGCAGCCAACAGGGTACTAACTACGAGCAGTACTTC
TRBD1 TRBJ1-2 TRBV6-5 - CASTTGGYGYTF TGTGCCAGCACGACAGGGGGCTATGGCTACACCTTC
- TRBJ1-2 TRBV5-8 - CASSLRGGDYGYTF TGTGCCAGCAGCTTGAGAGGGGGTGACTATGGCTACACCTTC
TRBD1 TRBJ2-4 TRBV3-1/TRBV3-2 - CASSAPGRTGALGGIQYF TGTGCCAGCAGCGCTCCCGGGCGGACAGGGGCCCTCGGAGGGATTCAGTACTTC
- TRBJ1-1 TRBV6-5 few CASSYRFGRGEAFF TGTGCCAGCAGTTACCGCTTTGGCCGGGGGGAAGCTTTCTTT
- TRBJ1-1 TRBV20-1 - CSASDRNTEAFF TGCAGTGCTAGTGACAGGAACACTGAAGCTTTCTTT
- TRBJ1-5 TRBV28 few CASSLLDSRKAQHF TGTGCCAGCAGTTTACTCGACTCAAGGAAGGCCCAGCATTTT
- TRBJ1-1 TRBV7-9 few CASSLSTEAFF TGTGCCAGCAGCTTATCGACTGAAGCTTTCTTT
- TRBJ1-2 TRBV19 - CASSILGREGYGYTF TGTGCCAGTAGCATCTTAGGCAGGGAAGGCTATGGCTACACCTTC
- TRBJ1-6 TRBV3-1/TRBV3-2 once CASSSRGWNSPLHF TGTGCCAGCAGCTCCCGGGGGTGGAATTCACCCCTCCACTTT
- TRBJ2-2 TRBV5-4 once CASSKGQQNTGELFF TGTGCCAGCAGTAAGGGACAACAGAACACCGGGGAGCTGTTTTTT
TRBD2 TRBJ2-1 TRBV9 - CASSAAGGGSYEQFF TGTGCCAGCAGCGCCGCCGGCGGGGGGAGCTATGAGCAGTTCTTC
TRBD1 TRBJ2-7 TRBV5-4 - CASSVRDRSLEQYF TGTGCCAGCAGCGTCCGGGACAGGTCACTCGAGCAGTACTTC
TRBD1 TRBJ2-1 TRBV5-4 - CASSSIGQGARDEQFF TGTGCCAGCAGCTCTATAGGACAGGGGGCGCGGGATGAGCAGTTCTTC
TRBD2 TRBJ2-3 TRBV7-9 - CASSEQTSGGRNTQYF TGTGCCAGCAGCGAACAGACTAGCGGGGGCAGGAATACGCAGTATTTT
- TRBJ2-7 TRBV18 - CASSPPRSGTPGEQYF TGTGCCAGCTCACCACCTCGTTCTGGGACTCCTGGCGAGCAGTACTTC
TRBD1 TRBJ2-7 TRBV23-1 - CASSQRQGALYEQYF TGCGCCAGCAGTCAAAGGCAGGGGGCTTTGTACGAGCAGTACTTC
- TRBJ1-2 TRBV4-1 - CASSQDPNWSYGYTF TGCGCCAGCAGCCAAGACCCGAATTGGAGCTATGGCTACACCTTC
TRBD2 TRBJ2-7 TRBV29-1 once CSVELPGGSYEQYF TGCAGCGTTGAACTTCCGGGAGGGAGCTACGAGCAGTACTTC
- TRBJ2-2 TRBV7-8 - CASSLVLDQTNTGELFF TGTGCCAGCAGCTTAGTACTAGACCAGACGAACACCGGGGAGCTGTTTTTT
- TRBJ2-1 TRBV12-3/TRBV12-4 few CASSFYQGYEQFF TGTGCCAGCAGTTTTTATCAGGGTTATGAGCAGTTCTTC
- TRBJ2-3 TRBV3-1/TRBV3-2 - CASSQMASTDTQYF TGTGCCAGCAGCCAGATGGCTAGCACAGATACGCAGTATTTT
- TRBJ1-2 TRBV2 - CASSVKQGANYGYTF TGTGCCAGCAGTGTAAAACAGGGAGCTAACTATGGCTACACCTTC
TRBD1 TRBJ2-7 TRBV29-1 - CSVGTGGSYEQYF TGCAGCGTTGGCACAGGGGGTTCCTACGAGCAGTACTTC
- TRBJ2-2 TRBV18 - CASSPPGHPNTGELFF TGTGCCAGCTCACCGCCGGGACACCCGAACACCGGGGAGCTGTTTTTT
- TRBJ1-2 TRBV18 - CASSPGQVRSGYGYTF TGTGCCAGCTCACCCGGCCAGGTCCGCTCCGGCTATGGCTACACCTTC
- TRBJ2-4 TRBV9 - CASSVNPGGAKNIQYF TGTGCCAGCAGCGTTAACCCCGGGGGAGCCAAAAACATTCAGTACTTC
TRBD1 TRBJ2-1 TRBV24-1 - CATSDSGTGGYSEQFF TGTGCCACCAGTGACTCCGGGACAGGGGGCTATAGTGAGCAGTTCTTC
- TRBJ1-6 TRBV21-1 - CASSNRRTGNNSPLHF TGTGCCAGCAGCAATAGGCGGACAGGCAATAATTCACCCCTCCACTTT
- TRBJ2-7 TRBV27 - CASSFGGSYEQYF TGTGCCAGCAGCTTCGGGGGCTCCTACGAGCAGTACTTC